The 31 T cell receptor beta chains listed next were all sequenced from one sample in a study of T cell responses to AZD1222 COVID-19 vaccine. Using immunoSEQ multiplex PCR, the repertoire was profiled, and TCRdb retains in-frame clones only, with some absent. The sample consists of fewer than 110,000 clones, approximately 89% of them appearing once. Sequenced here: peripheral blood, sampled 28 days after the second AZD1222 dose. The receptors originated from an adult who received the AZD1222 COVID-19 vaccine.

The V gene is TRBV27, the J gene TRBJ2-7; 11 bases align to TRBD1. CDR1 MNHEY and CDR2 SMNVEV come from the germline V gene (reference sequence). J gave up 3 bases and V 8 bases, and 15 bases lay outside the gene matches. This CDR3 spans 17 amino acids. CDR3 DNA: TGTGCCAGCCACATGGGACAGGGGGACGAGACAATCTACGAGCAGTACTTC. Its protein product is CASHMGQGDETIYEQYF.

The chain links TRBV7-2 to TRBJ1-5, with 10 positions matching TRBD1. Germline CDR1 and CDR2: SGHTA and FQGNSA. The CDR3 length is 16 residues. V dropped 4 bases and J dropped 6; count of bases not matched to a gene: 9. CDR3 residues: CASSSPAGQGFQPQHF. CDR3 DNA sequence: TGTGCCAGCAGCTCGCCAGCGGGACAGGGGTTTCAGCCCCAGCATTTT.

The V call is TRBV18, the J call TRBJ1-2; tentatively, D is TRBD1 (5 bases). CDR3 length: 11 residues. Germline CDR1 KGHSH, CDR2 LQKENI. The V and J ends lost 5 bases and 6 bases respectively, with 7 bases between them. This CDR3 reads CASSSGDGYTF. The CDR3, as DNA: TGTGCCAGCTCATCGGGGGATGGCTACACCTTC.

The rearrangement uses TRBV24-1 and TRBJ2-7; D may be TRBD2 (6 bases). Germline lookup yields CDR1 KGHDR and CDR2 SFDVKD. V lost 6 bases and J 3 bases, leaving 11 bases between the germline ends. This CDR3 comprises 13 residues. The CDR3: CATSLEGGYEQYF. CDR3 coding DNA: TGTGCCACCAGTTTGGAGGGTGGCTACGAGCAGTACTTC.

This chain uses TRBV7-3 with TRBJ1-6, with D possibly being TRBD1 (5 bases). Germline values: CDR1 SGHTA, CDR2 FQGTGA. V was pared by 5 bases and J by 10 bases, with 12 bases between. The CDR3 sequence is 13 residues long. In DNA, the CDR3 is TGTGCCAGCAGCGCGGGGGGAGGGTCACCCCTCCACTTT. Its translation is CASSAGGGSPLHF.

The chain couples TRBV2 to TRBJ1-4, with D possibly being TRBD1 (6 bases). This CDR3 region has 14 residues. Germline V gene sequence: CDR1 SNHLY, CDR2 FYNNEI. V was shortened by 8 bases and J by 6 bases, with 16 bases between the two germline ends. The chain's CDR3 is CASGDRSGDEKLFF. DNA for the CDR3: TGTGCCAGCGGAGACAGGTCGGGGGATGAAAAACTGTTTTTT.

This chain uses TRBV5-4 with TRBJ2-3, with a possible D match to TRBD2 (5 bases). The CDR3 is made up of 17 amino acids. Looked up from germline, CDR1 is SGHNT and CDR2 is YYREEE (reference sequence). V was shortened by 1 base and J by 4 bases, with 19 bases between the two germline ends. CDR3: CASSLFFSERAPDTQYF. The CDR3 DNA is TGTGCCAGCAGCTTGTTTTTTAGCGAGAGGGCCCCAGATACGCAGTATTTT.

The rearrangement uses TRBV27 and TRBJ1-1, with D perhaps matching TRBD1 (5 bases). This CDR3 has 14 residues. The germline V and J ends were trimmed by 3 bases and 2 bases, with 10 bases remaining between them. CDR1 and CDR2 from the germline V gene are MNHEY and SMNVEV (reference sequence). In nucleotides, the CDR3 is TGTGCCAGCAGTTTCCATGGGGCAAACACTGAAGCTTTCTTT. Translating gives CASSFHGANTEAFF.

The chain carries TRBV24-1 and TRBJ2-3, with 11 positions matching TRBD1. The trim removed 9 bases at V and 3 bases at J, leaving 13 bases unmatched. CDR1 is KGHDR, CDR2 SFDVKD, per germline. The CDR3 has 17 residues. The CDR3 here is CATSPLAGQGGTDTQYF. In DNA, the CDR3 is TGTGCCACCTCTCCTTTGGCGGGACAGGGGGGAACAGATACGCAGTATTTT.

The rearrangement joins TRBV19 to TRBJ1-6, with D hard to call. Trimming took off 6 bases at V and 10 bases at J, with 10 bases between the two ends. The CDR3 consists of 12 residues. Looked up from germline, CDR1 is LNHDA and CDR2 is SQIVND (reference sequence). CDR3 nucleotides: TGTGCCAGTAGCCAGACGGGCTCACCCCTCCACTTT. Protein product: CASSQTGSPLHF.

Here the CDR3 DNA reads TGCGCCAGCAGCCAAGGAATACGGGGGTTGAACACTGAAGCTTTCTTT. Translated, it gives CASSQGIRGLNTEAFF. J is TRBJ1-1 and V is TRBV4-1, with a tentative D call TRBD1 (5 bases). V dropped 1 base and J dropped 0 bases, with 12 bases sitting between them. Per germline, CDR1 MGHRA and CDR2 YSYEKL. The CDR3 spans 16 residues.

There are a few counts of this clone. This chain connects TRBV9 to TRBJ2-7, with D perhaps TRBD2 (6 bases). The CDR3 length is 14 residues. CDR1 is SGDLS and CDR2 is YYNGEE in the germline V gene. Trimming pared 0 bases from V and 2 bases from J, leaving 9 bases between. CDR3 residues: CASSVGDLTYEQYF. The CDR3 coding sequence is TGTGCCAGCAGCGTAGGGGACTTAACCTACGAGCAGTACTTC. Complete variable domain (other parts from reference TRBV9 and TRBJ2-7): DSGVTQTPKHLITATGQRVTLRCSPRSGDLSVYWYQQSLDQGLQFLIQYYNGEERAKGNILERFSAQQFPDLHSELNLSSLELGDSALYFCASSVGDLTYEQYFGPGTRLTVT.

This chain uses TRBV9 with TRBJ2-3; weak D call: TRBD1 (5 bases). CDR3 length: 14 residues. Germline V CDR1 and CDR2: SGDLS, YYNGEE. The V gene lost 4 bases and the J gene lost 6 bases, with 15 bases spanning the gap. The CDR3 region is CASSPPLGADTQYF. The CDR3 nucleotides are TGTGCCAGCAGCCCTCCTCTTGGGGCGGATACGCAGTATTTT.

This chain connects TRBV5-1 to TRBJ1-1; D possibly corresponds to TRBD1 (5 bases). The germline V gene has CDR1 SGHRS and CDR2 YFSETQ. This CDR3 spans 14 amino acids. The V end lost 0 bases, the J end lost 4 bases, and 10 bases lay between the germline ends. CDR3 region: CASSLVQGGTEAFF. The CDR3, as DNA: TGCGCCAGCAGCTTGGTTCAGGGAGGCACTGAAGCTTTCTTT.

The rearrangement links TRBV29-1 to TRBJ1-2; D is unclear. Trimming took off 1 base at V and 7 bases at J, with 10 bases between the two ends. This CDR3 spans 12 amino acids. Germline CDR1 SQVTM, CDR2 ANQGSEA. The CDR3 sequence: CSVEAHGIGYTF. DNA of the CDR3: TGCAGCGTTGAAGCGCACGGAATTGGCTACACCTTC.

This clone has only a few counts. The chain is built from TRBV27 and TRBJ1-5; D not resolved. This CDR3 is built from 13 residues. The germline V gene encodes CDR1 MNHEY and CDR2 SMNVEV (reference sequence). Trimming removed 5 bases at V and 4 bases at J, with 9 bases between. This chain's CDR3 is CASSRFRNQPQHF. The CDR3 bases are TGTGCCAGCAGTCGATTCCGTAATCAGCCCCAGCATTTT.

This clone has only one observation. The chain recombines TRBV5-1 with TRBJ1-1; no reliable D call. Per germline, CDR1 SGHRS and CDR2 YFSETQ. The V end was cut by 0 bases, the J end by 1 base, with 10 bases between. CDR3 size: 15 residues. The chain's CDR3 is CASSLDVTGNTEAFF. The CDR3, as DNA: TGCGCCAGCAGCTTGGATGTTACCGGGAACACTGAAGCTTTCTTT.

This clone showed up just once. The chain is built from TRBV28 and TRBJ1-1; 8 nucleotides align to TRBD1. The CDR3 length is 14 residues. Trimming cost V 7 bases and J 2 bases; bases outside gene matches: 6. CDR1 is MDHEN and CDR2 is SYDVKM in the germline V gene. The CDR3 protein is CASTLDRVNTEAFF. The CDR3 DNA is TGTGCCAGCACCTTGGACAGGGTTAACACTGAAGCTTTCTTT. Filled out from reference TRBV28 and TRBJ1-1, the complete variable domain reads DVKVTQSSRYLVKRTGEKVFLECVQDMDHENMFWYRQDPGLGLRLIYFSYDVKMKEKGDIPEGYSVSREKKERFSLILESASTNQTSMYLCASTLDRVNTEAFFGQGTRLTVV.

The rearrangement links TRBV28 to TRBJ2-1, with D possibly matching TRBD1 (6 bases). The germline gives CDR1 MDHEN, CDR2 SYDVKM. V was cut by 6 bases and J by 4 bases, with 16 bases left in between. This CDR3 spans 15 amino acids. In nucleotides, the CDR3 is TGTGCCAGCAGCCCATGGGGGCTTGAGTACAATGAGCAGTTCTTC. It yields the protein CASSPWGLEYNEQFF.

The chain is built from TRBV7-9 and TRBJ2-1; 9 nucleotides line up with TRBD2. V shed 4 bases and J 7 bases; nucleotides not matched to a gene: 11. Germline V lookup: CDR1 SEHNR, CDR2 FQNEAQ (reference sequence). This CDR3 has 16 residues. CDR3 DNA sequence: TGTGCCAGCAGCTGGACCGGGACTAGCAGTCGGAATGAGCAGTTCTTC. This translates into CASSWTGTSSRNEQFF.

This chain joins TRBV11-2 and TRBJ1-4; D not resolved. CDR3 length equals 15 residues. V was shortened by 1 base and J by 0 bases, with 6 bases between the two germline ends. Germline assignment: CDR1 SGHAT and CDR2 FQNNGV. In DNA, the CDR3 is TGTGCCAGCAGCTTAGTGGGAGCAACTAATGAAAAACTGTTTTTT. Translation gives CASSLVGATNEKLFF.

The chain carries TRBV27 and TRBJ2-7, with D hard to call. The CDR3 contains 14 residues. V lost 5 bases and J 0 bases, leaving 11 bases between the germline ends. The germline CDR1 and CDR2 sequences are MNHEY and SMNVEV (reference sequence). The CDR3 DNA reads as TGTGCCAGCAGTGTAAACTTGGGCTCCTACGAGCAGTACTTC. It is translated as CASSVNLGSYEQYF.

V gene TRBV30 combines with J gene TRBJ2-1; 8 nucleotides match TRBD1. Germline V lookup: CDR1 GTSNPN, CDR2 SVGIG (reference sequence). Trimming removed 1 base from V and 3 bases from J; junction bases left unmatched: 2. The CDR3 is made up of 14 amino acids. The CDR3 region is CAWSGQGNYNEQFF. For the CDR3, the DNA is TGTGCCTGGAGTGGACAGGGGAACTACAATGAGCAGTTCTTC.

The chain couples TRBV10-3 to TRBJ1-3; D unresolved. Trimming pared 7 bases from V and 0 bases from J, leaving 13 bases between. This CDR3 region has 15 residues. Germline CDR1 is ENHRY and CDR2 is SYGVKD. The CDR3 DNA sequence: TGTGCCATCACCTTTACCGCGGCCTCTGGAAACACCATATATTTT. Its protein product is CAITFTAASGNTIYF.

The chain joins TRBV7-2 to TRBJ1-1, with D maybe TRBD1 (6 bases). Germline CDR1 and CDR2: SGHTA and FQGNSA. Trimming cost V 5 bases and J 11 bases, with 15 bases left between them. This CDR3 comprises 12 residues. The CDR3 loop reads CASSIQGLGAFF. Written as DNA, the CDR3 is TGTGCCAGCAGCATTCAGGGGTTGGGGGCTTTCTTT.

The rearrangement links TRBV9 to TRBJ2-1; tentatively, D is TRBD2 (5 bases). Trimming took off 3 bases at V and 0 bases at J, with 13 bases between the two ends. This CDR3 is built from 16 residues. Germline CDR1 and CDR2: SGDLS and YYNGEE. The CDR3 DNA reads TGTGCCAGCAGCGGAGCGCCGGGGAGCTCCTACAATGAGCAGTTCTTC. This sequence encodes CASSGAPGSSYNEQFF.

This clone has just a few counts. This rearrangement joins TRBV7-9 to TRBJ2-7; 7 positions match TRBD1. The CDR3 has 16 residues. The J segment lost 2 bases and the V segment lost 6 bases, leaving 13 bases of the junction unmatched. Per germline, CDR1 SEHNR and CDR2 FQNEAQ (reference sequence). CDR3 bases: TGTGCCAGCAGTCAAAGCACGACAGGGAACCCCTACGAGCAGTACTTC. It translates to CASSQSTTGNPYEQYF.

V is TRBV6-5 and J is TRBJ1-6, with D tentatively TRBD1 (5 bases). Looked up from germline, CDR1 is MNHEY and CDR2 is SVGAGI. This CDR3 contains 13 residues. V lost 7 bases to trimming and J lost 7 bases, with 11 bases between them. The CDR3 DNA reads TGTGCCAGCACCTGGGGGGGAAATTCACCCCTCCACTTT. Translating it yields CASTWGGNSPLHF.

Worth noting for this clone: Other DNA sequences from this sample encode an identical CDR3 as well. The chain carries TRBV7-2 and TRBJ1-1; tentative D call: TRBD1 (6 bases). Germline V lookup: CDR1 SGHTA, CDR2 FQGNSA. With 1 base removed from V and 0 bases from J, the gap between germline ends came to 6 bases. The CDR3 has 14 residues. CDR3 sequence: CASSLDRVNTEAFF. The CDR3 coding sequence is TGTGCCAGCAGCTTAGACAGGGTGAACACTGAAGCTTTCTTT.

The J gene is TRBJ1-2, the V gene TRBV29-1; D perhaps matches TRBD1 (5 bases). The CDR3 is made up of 15 amino acids. The ends were cut back, 0 bases at V and 2 bases at J, with 13 bases in the middle. Germline values: CDR1 SQVTM, CDR2 ANQGSEA. The CDR3 sequence is CSVEDYSRENYGYTF. The CDR3 DNA reads TGCAGCGTTGAAGATTATTCCAGGGAAAACTATGGCTACACCTTC.

The chain combines TRBV6-6 with TRBJ1-1, with 7 bases fitting TRBD1. The CDR3 runs to 13 residues. J gave up 0 bases and V 5 bases, and 0 bases lay outside the gene matches. Germline lookup yields CDR1 MNHNY and CDR2 SVGAGI (reference sequence). The CDR3 spells CASSGTVNTEAFF. CDR3 DNA sequence: TGTGCCAGCAGTGGGACAGTGAACACTGAAGCTTTCTTT.